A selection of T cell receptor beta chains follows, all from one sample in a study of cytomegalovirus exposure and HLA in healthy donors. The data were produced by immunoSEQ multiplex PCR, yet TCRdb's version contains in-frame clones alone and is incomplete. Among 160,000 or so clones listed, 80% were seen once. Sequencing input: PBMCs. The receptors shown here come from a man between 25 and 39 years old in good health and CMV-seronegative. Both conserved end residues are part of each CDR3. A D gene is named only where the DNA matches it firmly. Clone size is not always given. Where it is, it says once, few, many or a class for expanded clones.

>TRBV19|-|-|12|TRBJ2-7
TGTGCCAGTAGTCGGACAACCTACGAGCAGTACTTC
CASSRTTYEQYF
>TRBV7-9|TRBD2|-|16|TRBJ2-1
TGTGCCAGCAGCCCCCAAGGAGCTAGCGGAAGCAATGAGCAGTTCTTC
CASSPQGASGSNEQFF
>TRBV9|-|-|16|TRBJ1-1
TGTGCCAGCAGCCCTTTACAGGGCAGCTTCAACACTGAAGCTTTCTTT
CASSPLQGSFNTEAFF
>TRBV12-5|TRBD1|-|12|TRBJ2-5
TGTGCTAGTCAGGGGGTGGGGGAGACCCAGTACTTC
CASQGVGETQYF
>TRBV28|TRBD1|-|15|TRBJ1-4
TGTGCCAGCAGTTTGTTCGGACAGGCAAATGAAAAACTGTTTTTT
CASSLFGQANEKLFF
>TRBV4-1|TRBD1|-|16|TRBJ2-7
TGCGCCAGCAGCCAAGACCTGGGACAGGGGCCCTACGAGCAGTACTTC
CASSQDLGQGPYEQYF
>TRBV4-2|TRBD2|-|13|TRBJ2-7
TGTGCCAGCAGCCAAGTGGGGGGGTACGAGCAGTACTTC
CASSQVGGYEQYF
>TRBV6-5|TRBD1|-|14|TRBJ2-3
TGTGCCAGCAGAAAACAGGGGGCGCGAGATACGCAGTATTTT
CASRKQGARDTQYF
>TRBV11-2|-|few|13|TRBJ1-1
TGTGCCAGCAGCTTAGCCAGGGCTTTTGAAGCTTTCTTT
CASSLARAFEAFF
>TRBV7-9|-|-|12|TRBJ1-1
TGTGCCAGCAGCCCAGGTTTCACTGAAGCTTTCTTT
CASSPGFTEAFF
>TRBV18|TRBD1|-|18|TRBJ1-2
TGTGCCAGCTCACCTGTGGAGGTCTGGGACAGGGGTGACTATGGCTACACCTTC
CASSPVEVWDRGDYGYTF
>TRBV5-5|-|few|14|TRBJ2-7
TGTGCCAGCAGCTTGGTGGAGCGTTTCTACGAGCAGTACTTC
CASSLVERFYEQYF
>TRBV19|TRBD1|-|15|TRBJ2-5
TGTGCCAGTAGCACGGGACAGGGGAGGAAAAAGACCCAGTACTTC
CASSTGQGRKKTQYF
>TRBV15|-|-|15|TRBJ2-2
TGTGCCACCAGCAAAGACCGGGGTCCCACCGGGGAGCTGTTTTTT
CATSKDRGPTGELFF
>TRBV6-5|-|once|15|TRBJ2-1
TGTGCCAGCACTCAAGGGCGGGACTTCTACAATGAGCAGTTCTTC
CASTQGRDFYNEQFF
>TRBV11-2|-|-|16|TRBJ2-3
TGTGCCAGCAGCTTAGGGGTAGGAGGGCCGATGGATACGCAGTATTTT
CASSLGVGGPMDTQYF
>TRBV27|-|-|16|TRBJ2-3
TGTGCCAGCAGGGTACAGGGTAGGTACCAAAGAGATACGCAGTATTTT
CASRVQGRYQRDTQYF
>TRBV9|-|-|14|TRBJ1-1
TGTGCCAGCAGCTCCCCCGGTATGAACACTGAAGCTTTCTTT
CASSSPGMNTEAFF
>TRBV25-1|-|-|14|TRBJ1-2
TGTGCCAGCAGTGAATTCGGACAGCCCTATGGCTACACCTTC
CASSEFGQPYGYTF
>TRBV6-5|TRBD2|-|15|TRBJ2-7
TGTGCCAGCAGTTATAGCGGGAGGGCCCTCGGGGAGCAGTACTTC
CASSYSGRALGEQYF